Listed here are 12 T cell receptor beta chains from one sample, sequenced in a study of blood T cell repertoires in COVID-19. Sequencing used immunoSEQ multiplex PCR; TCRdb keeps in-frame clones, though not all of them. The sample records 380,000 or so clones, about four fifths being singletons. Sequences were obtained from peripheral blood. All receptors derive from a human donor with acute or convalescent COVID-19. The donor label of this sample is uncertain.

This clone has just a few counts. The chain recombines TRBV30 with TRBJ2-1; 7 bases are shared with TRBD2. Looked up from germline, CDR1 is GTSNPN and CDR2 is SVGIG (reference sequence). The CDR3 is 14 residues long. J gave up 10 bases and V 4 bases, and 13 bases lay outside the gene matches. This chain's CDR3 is CAWMRKRDALEQFF. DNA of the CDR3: TGTGCCTGGATGAGGAAGCGGGATGCGTTGGAGCAGTTCTTC.

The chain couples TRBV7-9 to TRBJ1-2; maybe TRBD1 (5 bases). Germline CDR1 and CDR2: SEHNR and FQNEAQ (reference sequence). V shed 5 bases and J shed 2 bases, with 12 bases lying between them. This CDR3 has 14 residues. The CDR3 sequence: CASSKNDRNYGYTF. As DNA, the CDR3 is TGTGCCAGCAGCAAAAATGACAGAAACTATGGCTACACCTTC.

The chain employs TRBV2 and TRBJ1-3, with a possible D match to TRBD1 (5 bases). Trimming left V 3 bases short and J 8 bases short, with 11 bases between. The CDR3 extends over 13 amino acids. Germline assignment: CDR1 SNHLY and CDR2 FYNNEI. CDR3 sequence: CASSDSREDTIYF. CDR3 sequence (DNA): TGTGCCAGCAGTGATTCCAGGGAGGACACCATATATTTT.

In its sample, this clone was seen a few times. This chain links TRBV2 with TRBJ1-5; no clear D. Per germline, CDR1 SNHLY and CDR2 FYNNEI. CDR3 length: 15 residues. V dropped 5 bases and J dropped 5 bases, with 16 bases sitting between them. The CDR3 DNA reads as TGTGCCAGCAGTTTTGAACAGAGTACCTATCAGCCCCAGCATTTT. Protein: CASSFEQSTYQPQHF.

The CDR3, as DNA: TGTGCCAGCAGTTACGGGGGGATCAATGAGCAGTTCTTC. Translation: CASSYGGINEQFF. This chain joins TRBV6-5 and TRBJ2-1; perhaps TRBD2 as D (6 bases). This CDR3 spans 13 amino acids. V lost 2 bases to trimming and J lost 6 bases, with 8 bases between them. Germline V gene data show CDR1 as MNHEY and CDR2 as SVGAGI.

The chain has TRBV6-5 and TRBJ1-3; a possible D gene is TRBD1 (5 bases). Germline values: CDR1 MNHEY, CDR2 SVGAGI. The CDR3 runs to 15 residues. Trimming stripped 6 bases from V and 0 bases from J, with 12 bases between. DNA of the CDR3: TGTGCCAGCAGATATGACAGAAGCTCTGGAAACACCATATATTTT. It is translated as CASRYDRSSGNTIYF.

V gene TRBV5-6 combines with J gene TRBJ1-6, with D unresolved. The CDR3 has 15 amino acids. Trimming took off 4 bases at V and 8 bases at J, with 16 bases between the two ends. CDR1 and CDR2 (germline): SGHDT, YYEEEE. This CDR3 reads CASSRVSSGDSPLHF. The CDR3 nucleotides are TGTGCCAGCAGCCGAGTTTCCAGCGGGGATTCACCCCTCCACTTT.

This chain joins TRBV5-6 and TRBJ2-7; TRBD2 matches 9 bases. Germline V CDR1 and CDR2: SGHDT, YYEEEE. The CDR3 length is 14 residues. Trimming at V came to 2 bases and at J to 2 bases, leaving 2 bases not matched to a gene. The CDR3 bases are TGTGCCAGCAGCTTTGGCGGGAGGGCCTACGAGCAGTACTTC. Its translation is CASSFGGRAYEQYF.

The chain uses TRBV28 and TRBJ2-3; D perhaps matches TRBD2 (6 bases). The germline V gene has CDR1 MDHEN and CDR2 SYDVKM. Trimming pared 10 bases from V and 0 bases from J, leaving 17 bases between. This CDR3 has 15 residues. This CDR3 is CATGVAGSSTDTQYF. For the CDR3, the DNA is TGTGCCACGGGGGTGGCGGGGAGTAGCACAGATACGCAGTATTTT.

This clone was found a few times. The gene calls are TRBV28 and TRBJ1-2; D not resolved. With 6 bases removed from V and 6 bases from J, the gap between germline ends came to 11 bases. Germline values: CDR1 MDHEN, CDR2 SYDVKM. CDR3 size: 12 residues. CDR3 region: CASSSRLDGYTF. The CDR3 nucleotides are TGTGCCAGCAGCTCTAGGTTGGATGGCTACACCTTC.

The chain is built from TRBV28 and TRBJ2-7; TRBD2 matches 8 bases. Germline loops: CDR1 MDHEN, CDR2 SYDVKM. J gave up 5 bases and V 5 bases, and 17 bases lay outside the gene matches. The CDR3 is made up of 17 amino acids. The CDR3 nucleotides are TGTGCCAGCAGTCCATGGACGGCCGGGACTAGGCGTCACGAGCAGTACTTC. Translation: CASSPWTAGTRRHEQYF.

CDR3 nucleotides: TGCAGTGCTAGTCGGACAGGGGGAGAGACCCAGTACTTC. This gives the protein CSASRTGGETQYF. The chain links TRBV20-1 to TRBJ2-5; TRBD1 agrees at 10 bases. This CDR3 has 13 amino acids. Germline V gene sequence: CDR1 DFQATT, CDR2 SNEGSKA (reference sequence). J gave up 4 bases and V 3 bases, and 2 bases lay outside the gene matches.